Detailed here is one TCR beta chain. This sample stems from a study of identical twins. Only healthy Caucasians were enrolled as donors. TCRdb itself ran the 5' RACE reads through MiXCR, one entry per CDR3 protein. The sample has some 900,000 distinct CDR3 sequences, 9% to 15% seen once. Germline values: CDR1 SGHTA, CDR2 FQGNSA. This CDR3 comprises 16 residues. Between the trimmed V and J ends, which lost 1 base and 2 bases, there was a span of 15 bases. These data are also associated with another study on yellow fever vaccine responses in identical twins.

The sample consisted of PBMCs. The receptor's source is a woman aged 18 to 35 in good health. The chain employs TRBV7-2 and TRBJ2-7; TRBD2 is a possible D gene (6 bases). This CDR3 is CASSLEAGLQPYEQYF. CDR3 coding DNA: TGTGCCAGCAGCTTAGAGGCGGGACTCCAACCCTACGAGCAGTACTTC.